The rows below give T cell receptor beta chains drawn from one sample of a study of regulatory T cells in long-lasting Graves disease. TCRdb ran MiXCR on the multiplex PCR reads and lists one entry per CDR3 protein. The sample contains 450,000 or so distinct CDR3 sequences, 20% to 25% of which appear only once. The sample here was peripheral blood mononuclear cells (PBMCs), taken when the disease was refractory, from a patient treated with antithyroid drugs. The receptors originated from a female donor with Graves disease. Each CDR3 is given with its conserved first and last residue. Part of the rows lack a size; the others show once, few, many or a class for expanded clones.

clone size	CDR3 length	V gene	CDR3 protein
many	15	TRBV7-2	CASSLKSGFDSPLHF
NA	14	TRBV2	CASSEARGTDTQYF
many	16	TRBV2	CASGLAGGLAKNIQYF
NA	15	TRBV3-1	CASRGGRVATGELFF
few	16	TRBV5-1	CASSRTGTAEGQPQHF
NA	16	TRBV7-3	CASSLDNRDRGYEQYF
many	13	TRBV11-3	CASSPGIESGYTF
NA	17	TRBV9	CASSSPRTGAATGELFF
few	14	TRBV7-9	CASSSSSVRQGYTF
NA	18	TRBV19	CASSPRDRYELSNQPQHF
once	12	TRBV5-1	CASSAEHVGYTF
many	14	TRBV10-1	CASGGQEAGETQYF
many	14	TRBV13	CASSPTYPTGELFF
many	11	TRBV12-5	CASGLLHEQYF
few	14	TRBV25-1	CASTPTGRGETQYF
NA	16	TRBV11-2	CASSLGLAGVADTQYF
many	14	TRBV6-1	CASGITGADSPLHF
few	16	TRBV28	CASSRHSAGRPYEQYF
NA	17	TRBV6-1	CASSQASPGLTNYEQYF
few	14	TRBV20-1	CSASGGAATGELFF
NA	15	TRBV28	CASSLSIDRPQVQYF